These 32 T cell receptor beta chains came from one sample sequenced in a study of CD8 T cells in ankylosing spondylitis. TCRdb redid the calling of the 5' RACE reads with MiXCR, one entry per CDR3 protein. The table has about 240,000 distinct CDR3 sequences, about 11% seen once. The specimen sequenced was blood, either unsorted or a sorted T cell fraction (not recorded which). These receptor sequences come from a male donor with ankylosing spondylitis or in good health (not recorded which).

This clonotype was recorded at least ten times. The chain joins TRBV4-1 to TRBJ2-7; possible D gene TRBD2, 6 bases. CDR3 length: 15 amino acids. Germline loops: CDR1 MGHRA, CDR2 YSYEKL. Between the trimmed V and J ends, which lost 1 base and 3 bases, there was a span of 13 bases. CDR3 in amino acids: CASSQGIGGGYEQYF. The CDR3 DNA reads TGCGCCAGCAGCCAAGGGATCGGGGGTGGCTACGAGCAGTACTTC.

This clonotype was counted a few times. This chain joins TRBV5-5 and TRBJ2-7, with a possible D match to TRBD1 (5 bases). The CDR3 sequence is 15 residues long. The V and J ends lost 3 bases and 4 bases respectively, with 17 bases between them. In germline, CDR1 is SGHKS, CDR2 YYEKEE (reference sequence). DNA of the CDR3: TGTGCCAGCAGCTCCTATCTGGGGCCTGGGTACGAGCAGTACTTC. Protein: CASSSYLGPGYEQYF.

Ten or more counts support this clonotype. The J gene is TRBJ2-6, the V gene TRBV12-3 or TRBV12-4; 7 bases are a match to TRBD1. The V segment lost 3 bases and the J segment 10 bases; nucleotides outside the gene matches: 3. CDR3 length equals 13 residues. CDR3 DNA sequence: TGTGCCAGCAGTTTCTCACAGGGGAACGTCCTGACTTTC. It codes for CASSFSQGNVLTF.

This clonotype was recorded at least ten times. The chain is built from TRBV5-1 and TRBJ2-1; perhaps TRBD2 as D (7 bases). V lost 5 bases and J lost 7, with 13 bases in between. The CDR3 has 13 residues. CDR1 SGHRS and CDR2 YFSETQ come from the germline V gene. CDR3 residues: CASSWGGRNEQFF. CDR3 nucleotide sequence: TGCGCCAGCAGTTGGGGGGGGCGGAATGAGCAGTTCTTC.

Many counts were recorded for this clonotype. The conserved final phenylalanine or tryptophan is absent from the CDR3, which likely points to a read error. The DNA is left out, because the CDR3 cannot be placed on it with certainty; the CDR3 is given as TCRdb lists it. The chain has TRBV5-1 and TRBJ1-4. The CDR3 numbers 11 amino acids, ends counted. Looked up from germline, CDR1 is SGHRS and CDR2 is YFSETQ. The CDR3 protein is CASSLDFCKPI.

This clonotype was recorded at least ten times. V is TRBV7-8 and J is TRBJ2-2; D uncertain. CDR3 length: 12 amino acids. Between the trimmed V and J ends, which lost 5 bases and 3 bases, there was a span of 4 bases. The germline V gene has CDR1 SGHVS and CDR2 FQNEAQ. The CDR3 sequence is CASSPYTGELFF. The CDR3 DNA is TGTGCCAGCAGCCCTTACACCGGGGAGCTGTTTTTT.

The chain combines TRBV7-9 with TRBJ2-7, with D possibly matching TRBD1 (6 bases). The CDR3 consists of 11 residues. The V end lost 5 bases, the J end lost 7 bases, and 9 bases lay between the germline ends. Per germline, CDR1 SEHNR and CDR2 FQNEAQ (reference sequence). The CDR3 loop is CASSTGQEQYF. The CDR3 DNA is TGTGCCAGCAGCACCGGACAGGAGCAGTACTTC.

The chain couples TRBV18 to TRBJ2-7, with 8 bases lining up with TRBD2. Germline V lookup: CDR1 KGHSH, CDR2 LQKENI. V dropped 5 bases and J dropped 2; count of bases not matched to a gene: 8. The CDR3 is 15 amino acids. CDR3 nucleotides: TGTGCCAGCTCAAGGGCGGGGGGCCCAACCTACGAGCAGTACTTC. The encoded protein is CASSRAGGPTYEQYF.

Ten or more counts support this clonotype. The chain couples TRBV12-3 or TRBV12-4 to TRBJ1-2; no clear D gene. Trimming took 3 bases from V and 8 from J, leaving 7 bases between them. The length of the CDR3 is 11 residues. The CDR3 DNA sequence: TGTGCCAGCAGTTTGGGGTTAGGCTACACCTTC. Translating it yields CASSLGLGYTF.

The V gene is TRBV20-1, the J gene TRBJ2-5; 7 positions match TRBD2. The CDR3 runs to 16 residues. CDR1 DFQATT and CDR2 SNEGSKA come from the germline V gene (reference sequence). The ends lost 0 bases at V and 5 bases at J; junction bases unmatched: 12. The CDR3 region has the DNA TGCAGTGCTAGAGATCCCCGGACTAGGCAATGGGAGACCCAGTACTTC. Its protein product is CSARDPRTRQWETQYF.

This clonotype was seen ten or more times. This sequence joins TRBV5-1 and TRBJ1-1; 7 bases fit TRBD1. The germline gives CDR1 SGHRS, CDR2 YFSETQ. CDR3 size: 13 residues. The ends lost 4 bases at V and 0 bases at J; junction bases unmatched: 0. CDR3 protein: CASSGTVNTEAFF. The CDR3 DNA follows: TGCGCCAGCAGCGGGACAGTGAACACTGAAGCTTTCTTT.

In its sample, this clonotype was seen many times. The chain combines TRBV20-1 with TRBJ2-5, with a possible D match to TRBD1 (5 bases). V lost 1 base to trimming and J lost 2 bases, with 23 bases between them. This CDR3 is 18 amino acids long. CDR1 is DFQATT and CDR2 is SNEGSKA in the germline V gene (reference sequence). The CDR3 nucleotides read TGCAGTGCTAGAGCCGTCGACACCCCAGGGAACCTACAAGAGACCCAGTACTTC. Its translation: CSARAVDTPGNLQETQYF.

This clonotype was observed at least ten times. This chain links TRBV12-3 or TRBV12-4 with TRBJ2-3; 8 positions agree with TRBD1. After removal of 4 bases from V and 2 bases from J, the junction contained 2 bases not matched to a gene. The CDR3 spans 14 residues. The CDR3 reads CASSWGQVTDTQYF. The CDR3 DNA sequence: TGTGCCAGCAGTTGGGGACAGGTCACAGATACGCAGTATTTT.

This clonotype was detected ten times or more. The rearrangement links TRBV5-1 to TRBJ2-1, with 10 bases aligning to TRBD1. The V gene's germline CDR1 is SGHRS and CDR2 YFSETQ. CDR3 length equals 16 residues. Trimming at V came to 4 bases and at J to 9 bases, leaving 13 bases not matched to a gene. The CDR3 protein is CASSEPGQGFAIEQFF. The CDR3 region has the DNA TGCGCCAGCAGCGAACCGGGACAGGGGTTTGCAATTGAGCAGTTCTTC.

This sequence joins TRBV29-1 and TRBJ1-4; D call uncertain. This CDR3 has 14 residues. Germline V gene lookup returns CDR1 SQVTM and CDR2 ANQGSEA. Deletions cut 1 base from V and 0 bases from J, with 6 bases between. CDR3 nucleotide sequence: TGCAGCGTTGAAGCTGGGACAACTAATGAAAAACTGTTTTTT. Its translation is CSVEAGTTNEKLFF. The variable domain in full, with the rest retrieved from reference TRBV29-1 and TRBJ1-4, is SAVISQKPSRDICQRGTSLTIQCQVDSQVTMMFWYRQQPGQSLTLIATANQGSEATYESGFVIDKFPISRPNLTFSTLTVSNMSPEDSSIYLCSVEAGTTNEKLFFGSGTQLSVL.

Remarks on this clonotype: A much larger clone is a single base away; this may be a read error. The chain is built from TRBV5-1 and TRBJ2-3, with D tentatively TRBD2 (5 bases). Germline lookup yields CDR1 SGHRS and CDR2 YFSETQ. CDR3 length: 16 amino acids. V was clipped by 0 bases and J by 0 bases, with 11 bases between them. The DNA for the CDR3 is TGCGCCAGCAGCTTGGGCGGGCACTCTAGCACAGATACGCAGTATTTT. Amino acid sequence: CASSLGGHSSTDTQYF. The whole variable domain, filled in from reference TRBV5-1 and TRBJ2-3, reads KAGVTQTPRYLIKTRGQQVTLSCSPISGHRSVSWYQQTPGQGLQFLFEYFSETQRNKGNFPGRFSGRQFSNSRSEMNVSTLELGDSALYLCASSLGGHSSTDTQYFGPGTRLTVL.

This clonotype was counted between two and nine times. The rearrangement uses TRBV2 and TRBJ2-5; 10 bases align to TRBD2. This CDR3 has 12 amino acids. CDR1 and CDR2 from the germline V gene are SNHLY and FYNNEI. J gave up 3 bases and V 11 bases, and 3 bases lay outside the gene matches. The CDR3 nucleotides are TGTGCCGGAGGACTAGCGGAAGAGACCCAGTACTTC. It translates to CAGGLAEETQYF.

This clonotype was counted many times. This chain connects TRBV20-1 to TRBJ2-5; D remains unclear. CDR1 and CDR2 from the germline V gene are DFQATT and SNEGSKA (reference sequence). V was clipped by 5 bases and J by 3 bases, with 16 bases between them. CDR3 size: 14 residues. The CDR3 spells CSAAGPSTKETQYF. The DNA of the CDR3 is TGCAGTGCTGCTGGACCGAGTACCAAAGAGACCCAGTACTTC.

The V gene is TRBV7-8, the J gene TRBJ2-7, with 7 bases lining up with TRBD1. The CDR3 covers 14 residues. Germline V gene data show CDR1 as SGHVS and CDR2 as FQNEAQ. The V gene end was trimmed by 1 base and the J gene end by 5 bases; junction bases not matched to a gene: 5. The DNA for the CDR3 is TGTGCCAGCAGCTTAGAGGGGGCGCGGCACGAGCAGTACTTC. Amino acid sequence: CASSLEGARHEQYF.

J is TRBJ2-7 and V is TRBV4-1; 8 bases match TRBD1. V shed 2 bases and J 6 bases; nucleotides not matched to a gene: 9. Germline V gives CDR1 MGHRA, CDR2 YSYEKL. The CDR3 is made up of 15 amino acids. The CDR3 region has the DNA TGCGCCAGCAGCCAACCGCCGACAGGGGTGATCGAGCAGTACTTC. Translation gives CASSQPPTGVIEQYF.

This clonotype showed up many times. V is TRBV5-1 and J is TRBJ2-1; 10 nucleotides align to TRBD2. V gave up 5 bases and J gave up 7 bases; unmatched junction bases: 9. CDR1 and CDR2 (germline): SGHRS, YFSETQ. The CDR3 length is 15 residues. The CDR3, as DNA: TGCGCCAGCAGGGTGGGTCTAGCGGGAGTTAATGAGCAGTTCTTC. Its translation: CASRVGLAGVNEQFF.

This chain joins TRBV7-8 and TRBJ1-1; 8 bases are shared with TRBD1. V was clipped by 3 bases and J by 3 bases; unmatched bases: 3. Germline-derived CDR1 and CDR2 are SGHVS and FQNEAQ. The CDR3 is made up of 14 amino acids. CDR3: CASSFDRGYTEAFF. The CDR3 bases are TGTGCCAGCAGCTTCGACAGGGGTTACACTGAAGCTTTCTTT.

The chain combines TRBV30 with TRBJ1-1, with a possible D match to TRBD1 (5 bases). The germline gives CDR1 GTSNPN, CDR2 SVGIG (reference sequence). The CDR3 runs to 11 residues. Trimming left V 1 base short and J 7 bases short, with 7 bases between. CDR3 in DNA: TGTGCCTGGAGTGGGGGGAATGAAGCTTTCTTT. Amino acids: CAWSGGNEAFF. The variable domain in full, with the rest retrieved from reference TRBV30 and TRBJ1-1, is SQTIHQWPATLVQPVGSPLSLECTVEGTSNPNLYWYRQAAGRGLQLLFYSVGIGQISSEVPQNLSASRPQDRQFILSSKKLLLSDSGFYLCAWSGGNEAFFGQGTRLTVV.

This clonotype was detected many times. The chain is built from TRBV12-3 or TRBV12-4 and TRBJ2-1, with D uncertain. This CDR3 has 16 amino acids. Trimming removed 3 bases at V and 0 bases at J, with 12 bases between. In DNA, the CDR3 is TGTGCCAGCAGTTTCTTTGGCACGAGCTCCTACAATGAGCAGTTCTTC. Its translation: CASSFFGTSSYNEQFF.

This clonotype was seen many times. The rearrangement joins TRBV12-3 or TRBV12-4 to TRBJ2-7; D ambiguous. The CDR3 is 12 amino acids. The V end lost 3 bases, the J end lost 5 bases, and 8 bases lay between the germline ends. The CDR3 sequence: CASSFGPDEQYF. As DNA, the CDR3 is TGTGCCAGCAGTTTTGGCCCCGACGAGCAGTACTTC.

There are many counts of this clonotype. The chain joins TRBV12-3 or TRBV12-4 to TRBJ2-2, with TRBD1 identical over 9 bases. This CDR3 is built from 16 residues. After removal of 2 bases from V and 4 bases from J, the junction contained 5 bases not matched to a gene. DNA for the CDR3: TGTGCCAGCAGTTTATTACAGGGGGCGAGCACCGGGGAGCTGTTTTTT. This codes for CASSLLQGASTGELFF.

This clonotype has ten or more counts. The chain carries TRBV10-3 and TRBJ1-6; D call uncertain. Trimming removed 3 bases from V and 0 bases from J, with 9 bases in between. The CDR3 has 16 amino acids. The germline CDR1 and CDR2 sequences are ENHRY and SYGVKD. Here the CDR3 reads CAISDPGSSYNSPLHF. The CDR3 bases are TGTGCCATCAGTGATCCGGGGAGCTCCTATAATTCACCCCTCCACTTT.

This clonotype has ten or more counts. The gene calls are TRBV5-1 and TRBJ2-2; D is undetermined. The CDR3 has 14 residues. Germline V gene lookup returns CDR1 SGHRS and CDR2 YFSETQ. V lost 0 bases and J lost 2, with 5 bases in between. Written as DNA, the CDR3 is TGCGCCAGCAGCTTGGCGATAAACACCGGGGAGCTGTTTTTT. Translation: CASSLAINTGELFF.

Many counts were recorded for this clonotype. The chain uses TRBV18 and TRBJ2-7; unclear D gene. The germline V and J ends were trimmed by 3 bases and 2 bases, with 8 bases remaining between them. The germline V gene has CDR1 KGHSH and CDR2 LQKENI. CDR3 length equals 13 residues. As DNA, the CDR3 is TGTGCCAGCTCACCCATTCGGACCTACGAGCAGTACTTC. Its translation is CASSPIRTYEQYF.

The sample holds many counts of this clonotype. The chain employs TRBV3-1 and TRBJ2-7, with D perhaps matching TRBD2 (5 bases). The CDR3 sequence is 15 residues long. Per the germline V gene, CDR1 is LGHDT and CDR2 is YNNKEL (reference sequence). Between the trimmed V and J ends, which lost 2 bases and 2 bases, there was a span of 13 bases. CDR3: CASSQTSPGAYEQYF. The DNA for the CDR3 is TGTGCCAGCAGCCAAACTAGTCCGGGTGCCTACGAGCAGTACTTC.

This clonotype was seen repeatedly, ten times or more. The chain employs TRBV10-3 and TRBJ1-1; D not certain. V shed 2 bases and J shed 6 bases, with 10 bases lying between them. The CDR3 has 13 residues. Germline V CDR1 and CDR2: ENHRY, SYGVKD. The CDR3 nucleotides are TGTGCCATCAGTGAGGGGCGGGAAGCTGAAGCTTTCTTT. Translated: CAISEGREAEAFF.

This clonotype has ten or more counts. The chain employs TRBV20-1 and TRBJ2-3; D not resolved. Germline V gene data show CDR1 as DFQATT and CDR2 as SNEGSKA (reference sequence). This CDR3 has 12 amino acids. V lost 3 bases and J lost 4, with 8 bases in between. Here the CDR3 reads CSARTVADTQYF. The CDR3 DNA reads TGCAGTGCTAGGACCGTCGCAGATACGCAGTATTTT.